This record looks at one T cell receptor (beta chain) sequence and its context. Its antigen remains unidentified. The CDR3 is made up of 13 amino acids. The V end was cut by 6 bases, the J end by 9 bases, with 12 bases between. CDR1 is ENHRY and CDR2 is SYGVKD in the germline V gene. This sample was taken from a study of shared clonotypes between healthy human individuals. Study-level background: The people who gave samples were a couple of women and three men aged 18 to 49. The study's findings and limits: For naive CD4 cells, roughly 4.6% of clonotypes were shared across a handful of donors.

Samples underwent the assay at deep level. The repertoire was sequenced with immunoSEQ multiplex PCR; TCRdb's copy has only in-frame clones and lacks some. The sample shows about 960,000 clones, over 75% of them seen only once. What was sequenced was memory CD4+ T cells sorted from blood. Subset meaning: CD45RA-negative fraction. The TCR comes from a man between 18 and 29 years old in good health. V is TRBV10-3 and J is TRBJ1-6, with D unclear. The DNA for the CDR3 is TGTGCCATCAGGTCAGGTTCGGGTTCACCCCTCCACTTT. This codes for CAIRSGSGSPLHF.